The rows below give T cell receptor beta chains drawn from one sample of a study of shared clonotypes between healthy human individuals. The table came from immunoSEQ multiplex PCR; TCRdb's copy has only in-frame clones and leaves some out. Of more than 2 million clones in the sample, roughly 94% are singletons; the top ten hold approximately 0.13%. Sequencing was performed on naive CD4+ T cells sorted from blood. These receptors were collected from a man in his late teens or twenties in good health. CDR3s include the opening cysteine and the closing phenylalanine or tryptophan. The D gene is left open where the match is weak. Size is stated for part of the rows, as once, few or many counts, or as a class when the clone is expanded.

clone_size	j_call	d_call	cdr3_length	v_call	cdr3_aa	cdr3_nt
.	TRBJ1-5	TRBD1	12	TRBV19	CASSDRDQPQHF	TGTGCCAGTAGTGACAGGGATCAGCCCCAGCATTTT
.	TRBJ1-4	.	14	TRBV6-1	CASSATATNEKLFF	TGTGCCAGCAGTGCTACGGCAACTAATGAAAAACTGTTTTTT
.	TRBJ1-2	TRBD1	15	TRBV7-9	CASSLGQGGAYGYTF	TGTGCCAGCAGCTTAGGACAGGGGGGTGCCTATGGCTACACCTTC
.	TRBJ1-1	TRBD1	15	TRBV27	CASRVQGGMNTEAFF	TGTGCCAGCAGGGTACAGGGGGGCATGAACACTGAAGCTTTCTTT
.	TRBJ1-6	.	15	TRBV13	CASSLAKDYNSPLHF	TGTGCCAGCAGCTTAGCCAAGGACTATAATTCACCCCTCCACTTT
once	TRBJ2-7	TRBD2	18	TRBV5-1	CASSLSPGLAGGPYEQYF	TGCGCCAGCAGCCTCAGCCCGGGACTAGCGGGGGGGCCCTACGAGCAGTACTTC
.	TRBJ1-2	TRBD1	15	TRBV28	CASRPSGGGGYGYTF	TGTGCCAGCAGACCGTCAGGGGGCGGGGGTTATGGCTACACCTTC
.	TRBJ1-3	.	15	TRBV5-1	CASSLSTDSGNTIYF	TGCGCCAGCAGCCTGTCCACCGACTCTGGAAACACCATATATTTT
once	TRBJ2-2	.	15	TRBV30	CAWSGSGRNTGELFF	TGTGCCTGGAGTGGGTCAGGGCGGAACACCGGGGAGCTGTTTTTT
.	TRBJ1-4	TRBD1	16	TRBV30	CAWSVAQGASNEKLFF	TGTGCCTGGAGTGTTGCGCAGGGGGCGTCTAATGAAAAACTGTTTTTT
.	TRBJ1-4	.	16	TRBV4-1	CASSQGFPGGNEKLFF	TGCGCCAGCAGCCAAGGTTTTCCTGGGGGGAACGAAAAACTGTTTTTT
once	TRBJ1-4	.	16	TRBV5-1	CASSLDGRSWEEKLFF	TGCGCCAGCAGCTTGGACGGACGCTCCTGGGAGGAAAAACTGTTTTTT
.	TRBJ1-6	.	13	TRBV5-1	CASSGDFNSPLHF	TGCGCCAGCAGCGGGGACTTCAATTCACCCCTCCACTTT
.	TRBJ2-1	TRBD2	18	TRBV5-1	CASSPRGTSASSYNEQFF	TGCGCCAGCAGCCCCCGGGGAACTAGCGCTAGCTCCTACAATGAGCAGTTCTTC
.	TRBJ2-1	.	14	TRBV10-3	CAITTTSSYNEQFF	TGTGCCATCACTACTACGAGCTCCTACAATGAGCAGTTCTTC
.	TRBJ2-7	TRBD2	16	TRBV11-2	CASSLGGGLISYEQYF	TGTGCCAGCAGCTTAGGGGGAGGGCTGATCTCCTACGAGCAGTACTTC
.	TRBJ2-1	.	12	TRBV6-4	CASSDDYNEQFF	TGTGCCAGCAGTGACGACTACAATGAGCAGTTCTTC
.	TRBJ2-7	.	13	TRBV7-3	CASSLMDGYEQYF	TGTGCCAGCAGCTTGATGGACGGCTACGAGCAGTACTTC
.	TRBJ2-7	.	13	TRBV27	CASSQGNSYEQYF	TGTGCCAGCAGCCAAGGGAATTCCTACGAGCAGTACTTC
.	TRBJ2-2	TRBD2	16	TRBV7-9	CASSLGGAASGGELFF	TGTGCCAGCAGCTTAGGGGGCGCGGCTAGCGGCGGGGAGCTGTTTTTT
.	TRBJ1-1	.	14	TRBV5-1	CASSSSGLSTEAFF	TGCGCCAGCAGCTCTTCAGGGTTGAGCACTGAAGCTTTCTTT
once	TRBJ1-6	TRBD1	15	TRBV6-1	CASSSRQGGNSPLHF	TGTGCCAGCAGTTCCCGACAGGGGGGTAATTCACCCCTCCACTTT
.	TRBJ2-7	.	17	TRBV5-4	CASSFHPGSGAYYEQYF	TGTGCCAGCAGCTTCCACCCGGGGTCGGGGGCTTACTACGAGCAGTACTTC
.	TRBJ1-1	.	15	TRBV18	CASSSYSAGNTEAFF	TGTGCCAGCTCCTCCTACTCGGCGGGGAACACTGAAGCTTTCTTT
.	TRBJ2-4	TRBD1	13	TRBV6-5	CASSHRQGDIQYF	TGTGCCAGCAGTCATCGACAGGGAGACATTCAGTACTTC
.	TRBJ2-3	TRBD1	17	TRBV9	CASSGPGTGGLADTQYF	TGTGCCAGCAGCGGCCCCGGGACAGGGGGCTTGGCAGATACGCAGTATTTT
.	TRBJ2-1	TRBD2	15	TRBV12-5	CASDRASGSNREQFF	TGTGCTAGTGATCGGGCTAGCGGGAGTAATCGTGAGCAGTTCTTC
.	TRBJ2-7	.	13	TRBV7-6	CASSSLTGAEQYF	TGTGCCAGCAGCTCCTTAACAGGAGCCGAGCAGTACTTC
few	TRBJ2-1	TRBD2	15	TRBV14	CASSQRRETVPEQFF	TGTGCCAGCAGCCAACGGCGGGAGACGGTTCCTGAGCAGTTCTTC
.	TRBJ2-7	.	13	TRBV6-6	CASSYGVTYEQYF	TGTGCCAGCAGTTACGGGGTTACCTACGAGCAGTACTTC
.	TRBJ1-6	.	19	TRBV27	CASRVYRDTQRSYNSPLHF	TGTGCCAGCAGGGTATACCGGGACACCCAACGCTCCTATAATTCACCCCTCCACTTT
.	TRBJ2-7	TRBD2	13	TRBV5-4	CASSSTSGTKMNF	TGTGCCAGCAGCTCTACTAGCGGGACAAAAATGAACTTC
once	TRBJ2-2	TRBD1	14	TRBV29-1	CSGGNRDSTGELFF	TGCAGCGGGGGGAATAGGGACAGCACCGGGGAGCTGTTTTTT
.	TRBJ1-5	.	13	TRBV6-1	CASSGMGGQPQHF	TGTGCCAGCAGTGGGATGGGGGGTCAGCCCCAGCATTTT
once	TRBJ2-1	.	13	TRBV7-8	CASSLRQYNEQFF	TGTGCCAGCAGCTTAAGGCAATACAATGAGCAGTTCTTC
.	TRBJ2-5	TRBD2	16	TRBV30	CAWSLVKSGGAETQYF	TGTGCCTGGAGTTTGGTGAAGAGCGGGGGGGCGGAGACCCAGTACTTC
.	TRBJ2-2	TRBD1	14	TRBV5-1	CASSLQGSTGELFF	TGCGCCAGCAGCTTACAGGGGTCCACCGGGGAGCTGTTTTTT
.	TRBJ2-7	.	15	TRBV13	CASSFTKMKTYEQYF	TGTGCCAGCAGCTTTACGAAAATGAAAACCTACGAGCAGTACTTC
.	TRBJ2-7	TRBD1	15	TRBV13	CASSFGTGSRYEQYF	TGTGCCAGCAGCTTTGGGACAGGGTCTCGGTACGAGCAGTACTTC
.	TRBJ1-2	TRBD1	15	TRBV14	CASSRNAGTGYGYTF	TGTGCCAGCAGCCGGAATGCGGGGACAGGCTATGGCTACACCTTC
.	TRBJ2-7	.	12	TRBV6-5	CASRTNSYEQYF	TGTGCCAGTCGGACTAACTCCTACGAGCAGTACTTC
.	TRBJ2-1	.	12	TRBV30	CAWSAQGVEQFF	TGTGCCTGGAGTGCTCAGGGAGTTGAGCAGTTCTTC
.	TRBJ1-2	.	14	TRBV27	CASSLGGSWYGYTF	TGTGCCAGCAGTTTGGGGGGGAGTTGGTATGGCTACACCTTC